This record concerns one TCR beta chain sequence. Its antigen remains unidentified. Germline lookup yields CDR1 SEHNR and CDR2 FQNEAQ (reference sequence). This CDR3 comprises 15 residues. The junction had 5 bases not matched to a gene; V was cut back by 7 bases and J by 6 bases. Libraries were prepared by immunoSEQ multiplex PCR; TCRdb keeps only in-frame clonotypes and omits some of them. The table has 100,000 or so clones, roughly 87% seen once. These data are taken from a study of T cell responses to AZD1222 COVID-19 vaccine. General observations from the study: Reportedly, close to half of spike-specific TCRs are directed against unmutated variant regions.

The genes are TRBV7-9 and TRBJ2-1; 14 nucleotides align to TRBD2. This TCR was sampled from an adult in good health. Sequenced material: peripheral blood, taken on day 0 of AZD1222 vaccination. The CDR3 DNA is TGTGCCAGCATCAGACTAGCGGGAGGGGGCAATGAGCAGTTCTTC. Translated, it gives CASIRLAGGGNEQFF.